A selection of T cell receptor beta chains follows, all from one sample in a study of blood T cell repertoires in COVID-19. Only in-frame clones appear in the TCRdb table, and some are missing; sequencing was by immunoSEQ multiplex PCR. The sample carries some 40,000 clones, over 80% recorded once. The sample comprised peripheral blood. These receptors originate from a woman aged 80 or over with acute or convalescent COVID-19. CDR3s include the opening cysteine and the closing phenylalanine or tryptophan. A D gene is named only where the DNA matches it firmly. Clone size is given for some rows only: seen once, a few or many times, or a class if the clone is expanded.

D gene: NA
clone size: NA
V gene: TRBV28
J gene: TRBJ1-5
CDR3 DNA: TGTGCCAGCAGTTTATCCGGGACACACCAGCCCCAGCATTTT
CDR3 protein: CASSLSGTHQPQHF

D gene: TRBD1
clone size: NA
V gene: TRBV28
J gene: TRBJ1-2
CDR3 DNA: TGTGCCAGCAGTTCAGACAGGGTCTATGGCTACACCTTC
CDR3 protein: CASSSDRVYGYTF

D gene: NA
clone size: NA
V gene: TRBV6-5
J gene: TRBJ1-1
CDR3 DNA: TGTGCCAGCAGTTACTCTACAGAGAACACTGAAGCTTTCTTT
CDR3 protein: CASSYSTENTEAFF

D gene: NA
clone size: NA
V gene: TRBV19
J gene: TRBJ2-7
CDR3 DNA: TGTGCCAGTAGTACCCGGGACTCTCCTTGGGAGCAGTACTTC
CDR3 protein: CASSTRDSPWEQYF

D gene: NA
clone size: once
V gene: TRBV6-5
J gene: TRBJ1-2
CDR3 DNA: TGTGCCAGCAGGAACCCTACAGGCCGCTACACCTTC
CDR3 protein: CASRNPTGRYTF

D gene: TRBD1
clone size: NA
V gene: TRBV10-3
J gene: TRBJ1-4
CDR3 DNA: TGTGCCATCAGTGAAGAGTACAGGGGGAATGAAAAACTGTTTTTT
CDR3 protein: CAISEEYRGNEKLFF

D gene: TRBD1
clone size: NA
V gene: TRBV28
J gene: TRBJ1-1
CDR3 DNA: TGTGCCAGCAGTTCTCCGGGACAGGGATGGACTGAAGCTTTCTTT
CDR3 protein: CASSSPGQGWTEAFF

D gene: NA
clone size: NA
V gene: TRBV12-3/TRBV12-4
J gene: TRBJ2-3
CDR3 DNA: TGTGCCAGCAGCCGGGGGGATACGCAGTATTTT
CDR3 protein: CASSRGDTQYF

D gene: NA
clone size: NA
V gene: TRBV21-1
J gene: TRBJ1-2
CDR3 DNA: TGTGCCACCGGGGGGGTGGGCAGGAGAAATAACTATGGCTACACCTTC
CDR3 protein: CATGGVGRRNNYGYTF

D gene: NA
clone size: NA
V gene: TRBV7-8
J gene: TRBJ1-6
CDR3 DNA: TGTGCCAGCAGCTTGCGAGGGCCAACCTCTAATTCACCCCTCCACTTT
CDR3 protein: CASSLRGPTSNSPLHF

D gene: NA
clone size: NA
V gene: TRBV5-1
J gene: TRBJ2-7
CDR3 DNA: TGCGCCAGCAGATTGCCCCCAGGCTACGAGCAGTACTTC
CDR3 protein: CASRLPPGYEQYF

D gene: NA
clone size: NA
V gene: TRBV10-3
J gene: TRBJ2-3
CDR3 DNA: TGTGCCATCAGTGACCGGGACACGACTAGCACAGATACGCAGTATTTT
CDR3 protein: CAISDRDTTSTDTQYF

D gene: NA
clone size: NA
V gene: TRBV4-1
J gene: TRBJ1-2
CDR3 DNA: TGCGCCAGCAGCCAGGTCAGATCCCCTGATGGCTACACCTTC
CDR3 protein: CASSQVRSPDGYTF

D gene: TRBD1
clone size: NA
V gene: TRBV15
J gene: TRBJ2-3
CDR3 DNA: TGTGCCACCAGCAGAAACCAAGTGACAGGGGGTCCAGATACGCAGTATTTT
CDR3 protein: CATSRNQVTGGPDTQYF

D gene: NA
clone size: NA
V gene: TRBV11-2
J gene: TRBJ1-1
CDR3 DNA: TGTGCCAGCAGCCCGTCGGGGGGGGGCCTGAACACTGAAGCTTTCTTT
CDR3 protein: CASSPSGGGLNTEAFF

D gene: TRBD1
clone size: NA
V gene: TRBV19
J gene: TRBJ1-2
CDR3 DNA: TGTGCCAGTAGTAACCCCAAATCGGACAGGGAGCTTGGGGGCTACACCTTC
CDR3 protein: CASSNPKSDRELGGYTF

D gene: NA
clone size: NA
V gene: TRBV5-1
J gene: TRBJ1-2
CDR3 DNA: TGCGCCAGCAGCTTGGTAGCGGCTGATTATGGCTACACCTTC
CDR3 protein: CASSLVAADYGYTF

D gene: NA
clone size: few
V gene: TRBV5-1
J gene: TRBJ1-1
CDR3 DNA: TGCGCCAGCAGGCCGGGGTCCCAACGGGGCACTGAAGCTTTCTTT
CDR3 protein: CASRPGSQRGTEAFF

D gene: NA
clone size: NA
V gene: TRBV19
J gene: TRBJ2-1
CDR3 DNA: TGTGCCAGTAGTCCGCATAGCGGCAGCTCCTACAATGAGCAGTTCTTC
CDR3 protein: CASSPHSGSSYNEQFF

D gene: NA
clone size: NA
V gene: TRBV18
J gene: TRBJ1-6
CDR3 DNA: TGTGCCAGCTCACCAGGCAGGGAAGGGGTATCACCCCTCCACTTT
CDR3 protein: CASSPGREGVSPLHF

D gene: TRBD2
clone size: NA
V gene: TRBV4-1
J gene: TRBJ2-1
CDR3 DNA: TGCGCCAGCAGCCAAGTCGACTTGGGACTAGCGGGGGCCAATGAGCAGTTCTTC
CDR3 protein: CASSQVDLGLAGANEQFF

D gene: TRBD2
clone size: few
V gene: TRBV5-1
J gene: TRBJ2-2
CDR3 DNA: TGCGCCAGCAGCCAATCGACTAGCGGGGGCACCGGGGAGCTGTTTTTT
CDR3 protein: CASSQSTSGGTGELFF

D gene: TRBD1
clone size: NA
V gene: TRBV7-9
J gene: TRBJ1-2
CDR3 DNA: TGTGCCAGCAGCTTAGCCCCCCGGACAGGGGGCGATGGCTACACCTTC
CDR3 protein: CASSLAPRTGGDGYTF